This T cell receptor beta chain stems from a study of T cells in tuberculosis. Time point reported: new active TB diagnosis, blood taken before or within 7 days of starting treatment. V gave up 0 bases and J gave up 3 bases, with 13 bases separating them. CDR3 length equals 16 residues. Germline CDR1 is SGDLS and CDR2 is YYNGEE. The repertoire was sequenced with immunoSEQ multiplex PCR; TCRdb's copy has only in-frame clones and lacks some. This table has more than 35,000 clones, approximately 93% appearing once. V usage is TRBV9 and J usage is TRBJ2-1; D possibly corresponds to TRBD1 (6 bases). The sample in question was PBMCs, obtained at tuberculosis diagnosis. The receptor comes from an adult with tuberculosis. The CDR3 loop reads CASSVGVGDIYNEQFF. The CDR3 DNA is TGTGCCAGCAGCGTAGGGGTGGGGGACATCTACAATGAGCAGTTCTTC.